Reported below is one TCR beta chain. This entry comes from a study of shared clonotypes between healthy human individuals. The method was immunoSEQ multiplex PCR; TCRdb's version includes in-frame clones alone and lacks a portion of them. Here the sample spans over 1.5 million clones, roughly 98% being singletons. The donors were adults (healthy and HIV-negative) with no recent acute infections or vaccinations. This TCR derives from a man aged 25-45 years in good health. What was sequenced was naive CD4+ T cells sorted from blood. Subset specified: CD45RA+ positively selected.

The CDR3 DNA follows: TGCGCCAGCACCGGACAGGGAGTCTACGAGCAGTACTTC. It yields the protein CASTGQGVYEQYF. This chain connects TRBV5-1 to TRBJ2-7; 8 bases map to TRBD1. Germline V gives CDR1 SGHRS, CDR2 YFSETQ. The CDR3 sequence is 13 residues long. V shed 6 bases and J 3 bases; nucleotides not matched to a gene: 5.